This T cell receptor (beta chain) was captured by sequencing in a study of blood T cell repertoires in COVID-19. Study background: There were acute and convalescent COVID-19 samples, and they came from the United States, Italy and Spain. Sources were T cells, B-cell-depleted T cells, or PBMCs; the material itself was cDNA or gDNA.

The method was immunoSEQ multiplex PCR; TCRdb's version includes in-frame clones alone and lacks a portion of them. The table shows 200,000 or so clones, with less than 85% occurring only once. Categorization into cohorts depended on clinical history that participants reported. The length of the CDR3 is 14 residues. V was pared by 4 bases and J by 4 bases, with 5 bases of the junction left unmatched. Germline CDR1 SNHLY, CDR2 FYNNEI. V usage is TRBV2 and J usage is TRBJ1-1; 8 positions match TRBD1. Sequenced: PBMCs or T cells enriched from blood (not recorded which). The source is a man aged 60 to 75 who had recovered from COVID-19. The chain's CDR3 is CASSAQGAGTEAFF. In DNA, the CDR3 is TGTGCCAGCAGTGCCCAGGGGGCCGGCACTGAAGCTTTCTTT.